Following are 5 T cell receptor beta chains from one sample sequenced in a study of blood T cell repertoires in COVID-19. Clones were read by immunoSEQ multiplex PCR, and TCRdb kept only the in-frame ones, dropping some. The sample has some 330,000 clones, around nine tenths seen once. The material sequenced was PBMCs or T cells enriched from blood (not recorded which). The receptors derive from a man aged 25-45 years who had recovered from COVID-19.

This chain joins TRBV4-2 and TRBJ2-3, with 11 bases that match TRBD2. The CDR3 loop spans 17 amino acids. Germline V gene lookup returns CDR1 LGHNA and CDR2 YNFKEQ. V shed 0 bases and J 5 bases; nucleotides not matched to a gene: 7. This CDR3 reads CASSQERRLAGLDTQYF. CDR3 nucleotides: TGTGCCAGCAGCCAAGAGAGGAGACTAGCGGGGTTAGATACGCAGTATTTT.

The chain joins TRBV3-1 (or the pseudogene TRBV3-2) to TRBJ1-6, with no clear D. V was cut by 0 bases and J by 6 bases, with 18 bases left in between. Germline CDR1 is LGHDT and CDR2 is YNNKEL (reference sequence). This CDR3 has 18 amino acids. CDR3 in amino acids: CASSQETRQGQLNSPLHF. CDR3 in DNA: TGTGCCAGCAGCCAAGAGACCCGACAAGGCCAACTTAATTCACCCCTCCACTTT.

This clone was seen a handful of times. The gene calls are TRBV5-1 and TRBJ1-1; TRBD1 matches 8 bases. With 5 bases clipped from V and 3 bases from J, the junction kept 3 bases outside the gene matches. The CDR3 totals 13 residues. Germline values: CDR1 SGHRS, CDR2 YFSETQ. DNA for the CDR3: TGCGCCAGCAGTAGACAGGGGTACACTGAAGCTTTCTTT. As protein: CASSRQGYTEAFF.

This chain links TRBV6-5 with TRBJ2-7; D may be TRBD2 (7 bases). Trimming stripped 6 bases from V and 3 bases from J, with 12 bases between. The CDR3 totals 13 residues. CDR1 is MNHEY, CDR2 SVGAGI, per germline. CDR3 loop: CASRRGGGYEQYF. The CDR3 DNA follows: TGTGCCAGCAGGAGGGGAGGGGGCTACGAGCAGTACTTC.

The rearrangement uses TRBV25-1 and TRBJ1-2, with 10 bases that match TRBD1. Per germline, CDR1 MGHDK and CDR2 SYGVNS. The CDR3 runs 13 residues. V dropped 3 bases and J dropped 7; count of bases not matched to a gene: 2. Here the CDR3 reads CASSDWTGGGYTF. In DNA form, the CDR3 reads TGTGCCAGCAGTGACTGGACAGGGGGTGGCTACACCTTC.